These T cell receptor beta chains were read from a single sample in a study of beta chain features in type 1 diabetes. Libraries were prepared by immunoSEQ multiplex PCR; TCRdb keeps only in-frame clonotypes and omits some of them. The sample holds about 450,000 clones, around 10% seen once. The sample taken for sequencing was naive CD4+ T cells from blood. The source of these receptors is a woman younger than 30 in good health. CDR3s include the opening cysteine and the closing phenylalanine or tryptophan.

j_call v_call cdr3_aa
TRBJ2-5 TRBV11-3 CASSLGTSGRETQYF
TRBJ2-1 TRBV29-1 CSVQTGLEQFF
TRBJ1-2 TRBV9 CASSATGTGYGYTF
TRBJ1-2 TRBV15 CATSRGGDSNGYGYTF
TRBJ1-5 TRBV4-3 CASSQGTGGSQPQHF
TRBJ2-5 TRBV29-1 CSADRGETQYF
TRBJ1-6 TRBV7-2 CLAGTGRNSPLHF
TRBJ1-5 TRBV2 CASSRGSGQPQHF
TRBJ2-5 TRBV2 CASSEDLGETQYF
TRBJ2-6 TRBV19 CASTTGSGANVLTF
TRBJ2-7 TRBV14 CASSFRTSGSYEQYF
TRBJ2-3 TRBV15 CATSRAPRPTDTQYF
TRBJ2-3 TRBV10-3 CAISEDRATDTQYF
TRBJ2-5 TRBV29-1 CSVAAPISTTGTREQYF
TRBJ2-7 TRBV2 CASSYDRDPGYEQYF
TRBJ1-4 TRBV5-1 CASSPDGNEKLFF